The clone carrying this T cell receptor beta chain was detected ten times or more. Antigen: not known. These data originate in a study of lung T cells in sarcoidosis with Löfgren's syndrome. Study findings and constraints: Löfgren's syndrome patients reportedly showed greatest TRAV12-1 and TRBV2 expansion versus controls. Shared TRAV12-1 and TRBV2 CDR3 motifs across Löfgren's syndrome patients reportedly suggested public CD4+ TCRs. Sarcoidosis antigen recognition was only suggested, antigen unidentified. In alpha-beta pairs, TRAV12-1 favored TRBV2, and their CDR3s were homologous.

In TCRdb, the reads were re-called with MiXCR into one record per CDR3 protein. The data hold tens of thousands of distinct CDR3 sequences, with around 20% observed a single time. V dropped 6 bases and J dropped 2 bases, with 8 bases sitting between them. CDR3 length equals 14 residues. Germline CDR1 is MNHNS and CDR2 is SASEGT. Material for sequencing was CD4+ T cells from PBMCs. This TCR derives from a human donor with sarcoidosis (Löfgren's syndrome or another form), or a control subject (not recorded which). The chain uses TRBV6-1 and TRBJ2-6; D gene unclear. The CDR3 nucleotides are TGTGCCAGCAGCCGCAGAGCTGGGGCCAACGTCCTGACTTTC. Translation gives CASSRRAGANVLTF.